These T cell receptor beta chains were read from a single sample in a study of blood T cells in healthy people across ages. Via MiXCR, TCRdb re-called the 5' RACE reads, giving one row per CDR3 protein. The profile shows 1.5 million to 2 million distinct CDR3 sequences, roughly 52% of them singletons. Sequences were obtained from blood. The receptors derive from a woman aged 40 to 50 in good health. Both conserved end residues are part of each CDR3. Fields, in order: D gene, J gene, V gene, clone size, CDR3 protein, CDR3 DNA. The D gene is left open where the match is weak. Size is stated for part of the rows, as once, few or many counts, or as a class when the clone is expanded.

D: .
J: TRBJ2-4
V: TRBV12-3/TRBV12-4
size: .
CDR3: CASSLVEGWRNIQYF
DNA: TGTGCCAGCAGTTTAGTGGAGGGGTGGCGAAACATTCAGTACTTC

D: .
J: TRBJ1-2
V: TRBV28
size: .
CDR3: CASSLRDQRNGYTF
DNA: TGTGCCAGCAGTCTCCGGGACCAACGGAATGGCTACACCTTC

D: TRBD2
J: TRBJ2-3
V: TRBV7-9
size: few
CDR3: CASSFPDLGGTDTQYF
DNA: TGTGCCAGCAGCTTCCCGGATCTGGGGGGGACAGATACGCAGTATTTT

D: .
J: TRBJ1-1
V: TRBV19
size: .
CDR3: CASSTEHRSGAEAFF
DNA: TGTGCCAGTAGTACCGAACACCGGTCGGGGGCTGAAGCTTTCTTT

D: .
J: TRBJ2-1
V: TRBV3-1
size: .
CDR3: CASSQRGTREQFF
DNA: TGTGCCAGCAGCCAGCGGGGTACGCGTGAGCAGTTCTTC

D: .
J: TRBJ2-3
V: TRBV6-6
size: .
CDR3: CASTIGDTQYF
DNA: TGTGCCAGCACAATCGGAGATACGCAGTATTTT

D: TRBD2
J: TRBJ2-5
V: TRBV7-3
size: few
CDR3: CASSRGGLGETQYF
DNA: TGTGCCAGCAGCCGGGGGGGGCTGGGAGAGACCCAGTACTTC

D: TRBD2
J: TRBJ2-3
V: TRBV2
size: many
CDR3: CASSGEGTDTQYF
DNA: TGTGCCAGCAGTGGGGAGGGTACAGATACGCAGTATTTT

D: .
J: TRBJ2-1
V: TRBV5-6
size: .
CDR3: CASSPLEGRGEQFF
DNA: TGTGCCAGCAGCCCCCTCGAAGGGCGAGGTGAGCAGTTCTTC

D: TRBD2
J: TRBJ2-7
V: TRBV7-6
size: .
CDR3: CASSYTSGSYNEQYF
DNA: TGTGCCAGCAGCTATACTAGCGGGTCTTACAATGAGCAGTACTTC

D: .
J: TRBJ2-1
V: TRBV7-2
size: few
CDR3: CASSPTFSGEQFF
DNA: TGTGCCAGCAGCCCTACCTTCTCGGGCGAGCAGTTCTTC

D: TRBD2
J: TRBJ2-1
V: TRBV6-1
size: few
CDR3: CASRGGLAGGSYNEQFF
DNA: TGTGCCAGCAGGGGAGGACTAGCGGGGGGATCATACAATGAGCAGTTCTTC

D: .
J: TRBJ1-2
V: TRBV7-2
size: .
CDR3: CASSLGPSPTGYGYTF
DNA: TGTGCCAGCAGCTTAGGCCCGAGCCCCACAGGCTATGGCTACACCTTC

D: TRBD1
J: TRBJ2-7
V: TRBV2
size: .
CDR3: CASDRETYEQYF
DNA: TGTGCCAGTGACAGGGAGACCTACGAGCAGTACTTC

D: .
J: TRBJ2-5
V: TRBV5-5
size: many
CDR3: CASSFQGETQYF
DNA: TGTGCCAGCAGTTTCCAGGGGGAGACCCAGTACTTC

D: .
J: TRBJ2-7
V: TRBV5-1
size: .
CDR3: CASSLVGGNRAYEQYF
DNA: TGCGCCAGCAGCTTGGTCGGTGGGAATCGGGCCTACGAGCAGTACTTC

D: .
J: TRBJ2-1
V: TRBV4-1
size: .
CDR3: CASSPTLTGLANNEQFF
DNA: TGCGCCAGCAGCCCCACCCTTACAGGGCTAGCGAACAATGAGCAGTTCTTC

D: .
J: TRBJ1-2
V: TRBV5-6
size: .
CDR3: CASSWVGAGGDTF
DNA: TGTGCCAGCAGCTGGGTAGGCGCCGGTGGTGACACCTTC

D: .
J: TRBJ2-4
V: TRBV7-2
size: few
CDR3: CASSSLQSLKNIQYF
DNA: TGTGCCAGCAGCTCCTTACAGAGCTTAAAAAACATTCAGTACTTC

D: .
J: TRBJ2-5
V: TRBV5-1
size: .
CDR3: CASSPGTDYQETQYF
DNA: TGCGCCAGCAGCCCTGGGACGGATTATCAAGAGACCCAGTACTTC

D: TRBD2
J: TRBJ2-1
V: TRBV11-3
size: .
CDR3: CASSLSTSGKTEQFF
DNA: TGTGCCAGCAGCTTAAGTACTAGCGGCAAGACGGAGCAGTTCTTC

D: TRBD1
J: TRBJ2-1
V: TRBV7-9
size: once
CDR3: CASSLRPGTGRYNEQFF
DNA: TGTGCCAGCAGCCTAAGACCCGGGACAGGGAGGTACAATGAGCAGTTCTTC